This TCR beta chain is drawn from a study of PD-L1 blockade in urothelial cancer. For the study at large: Patients went on atezolizumab in the mid-2010s, receiving 1,200 mg intravenously every 3 weeks. Across blood samples, T cells had a median count of about 150,000.

This clone appeared once. Its cognate antigen is unknown. This CDR3 has 13 residues. From germline, CDR1 is GTSNPN and CDR2 SVGIG (reference sequence). The V gene lost 2 bases and the J gene lost 5 bases, with 12 bases spanning the gap. General study findings and limits: Survival was better when pretreatment blood TCR clonality fell below the median.

Only in-frame clones appear in the TCRdb table, and some are missing; sequencing was by immunoSEQ multiplex PCR. The repertoire holds 25,000 to 30,000 clones, with roughly 86% as singletons. V is TRBV30 and J is TRBJ1-1; D is uncertain. The clonotype was recovered from a man aged 50 to 60 with urothelial cancer. The input for sequencing was PBMCs, taken around atezolizumab (anti-PD-L1) treatment. CDR3 region: CAWSPRAGTEAFF. CDR3 DNA sequence: TGTGCCTGGAGTCCCCGCGCGGGGACTGAAGCTTTCTTT.